Here is one TCR beta chain with its context. The antigen is unknown. MiXCR, applied by TCRdb to the reads, yields one record per CDR3 protein. The sample records around 740,000 distinct CDR3 sequences, 35% being singletons. This specimen comes from a study of T cell repertoires in cytomegalovirus infection. Background on the study: A matching HLA type, together with CMV infection, was signaled by public TCR beta signatures.

V was cut by 5 bases and J by 6 bases, with 20 bases left in between. CDR3 size: 15 residues. Germline CDR1 reads MNHEY; CDR2 reads SMNVEV (reference sequence). Study results and limitations: The cumulative frequency of public TCR beta families identified carriers of CMV plus the relevant HLA.

Sequencing was performed on PBMCs. This chain links TRBV27 with TRBJ2-7; a possible D gene is TRBD2 (7 bases). This TCR came from a human donor in good health (CMV status not recorded). Some clones in this sample may be carry-over from other donors' samples. CDR3 sequence (DNA): TGTGCCAGCAGTCCCGGTCCGGGGGGCATCTTCGAGCAGTACTTC. This encodes CASSPGPGGIFEQYF.